These 21 T cell receptor beta chains share one sample of origin, sequenced in a study of T cells in women clearing cervical HPV infection. Assay: immunoSEQ multiplex PCR; the TCRdb copy retains only in-frame clones and omits some. The sample totals 25,000 to 30,000 clones. The sequenced sample was blood buffy coat. These receptors were collected from a woman aged 18 to 75 with a cervical HPV16 infection that either progressed to CIN3+ or cleared (not recorded which).

Points on this clone: The missing CDR3 end, 3 residues past where the read stops, is filled in from the germline J gene. This chain links TRBV20-1 with TRBJ1-6; 10 bases are a match to TRBD1. Germline lookup yields CDR1 DFQATT and CDR2 SNEGSKA (reference sequence). CDR3 length equals 15 residues. J was trimmed by 10 bases and V by 0 bases; bases with no gene match: 6. The sequenced CDR3 bases are TGCAGTGCTAGAGAGGGGACAGGGGTTCGGTCACCC. This encodes CSAREGTGVRSP. The whole CDR3 region reads CSAREGTGVRSPLHF.

Partial CDR3 DNA: TGTGCCAGCTCAAGAACTAGCGGGGGCTCCTACAATGAC. Translating it yields CASSRTSGGSYND. The full CDR3 sequence reads CASSRTSGGSYNDYTF. This chain uses TRBV18 with TRBJ1-2, with a possible D match to TRBD1 (6 bases). With the read ending 3 residues before the CDR3 end, the germline J gene is used to fill in that end. The germline gives CDR1 KGHSH, CDR2 LQKENI. The CDR3 is made up of 16 amino acids.

In the case of this clone: The CDR3 end is not reached by the read, which stops 3 residues before it; the germline J gene fills it in. The chain carries TRBV11-1 and TRBJ2-7; D possibly corresponds to TRBD1 (6 bases). The germline V gene encodes CDR1 SGHAT and CDR2 FQDESV (reference sequence). The CDR3 sequence is 14 residues long. Trimming left V 5 bases short and J 2 bases short, with 13 bases between. The CDR3 is CASSPRQVTYEQYF. The DNA read from the CDR3 is TGTGCCAGCAGCCCCCGACAGGTTACCTACGAG. The whole variable domain, remainder taken from reference TRBV11-1 and TRBJ2-7, is EAEVAQSPRYKITEKSQAVAFWCDPISGHATLYWYRQILGQGPELLVQFQDESVVDDSQLPKDRFSAERLKGVDSTLKIQPAELGDSAMYLCASSPRQVTYEQYFGPGTRLTVT.

About this clone itself: The read finishes 3 residues shy of the CDR3 end, and the germline J gene is used to complete it. The chain carries TRBV20-1 and TRBJ2-5; TRBD2 matches at 9 bases. V dropped 6 bases and J dropped 5; count of bases not matched to a gene: 13. CDR1 is DFQATT, CDR2 SNEGSKA, per germline (reference sequence). The CDR3 is made up of 15 amino acids. CDR3 region: CSAVWRGGGWETQYF. CDR3 bases read: TGCAGTGCCGTGTGGCGCGGGGGGGGCTGGGAGACC.

Concerning this clone itself: The observed sequence ends 3 residues before the CDR3 terminus, with the missing tail filled in from the germline J gene. The genes are TRBV7-2 and TRBJ1-1; 7 bases line up with TRBD1. This CDR3 spans 15 amino acids. In germline, CDR1 is SGHTA, CDR2 FQGNSA. CDR3 bases read: TGTGCCAGCAGCTTAGTAGGGGGCCAGCCGGAAAGA. It yields the protein CASSLVGGQPER. From start to end, the CDR3 is CASSLVGGQPERAFF.

For this clone: The read is 3 residues too short to cover the CDR3 end, so that end is filled in from the germline J gene. This chain links TRBV5-1 with TRBJ2-7; D perhaps matches TRBD1 (6 bases). Trimming took off 4 bases at V and 3 bases at J, with 17 bases between the two ends. CDR1 is SGHRS and CDR2 is YFSETQ in the germline V gene. The CDR3 runs 15 residues. This chain's CDR3 is CASSPHLWDIYEQYF. The covered CDR3 bases are TGCGCCAGCAGCCCCCACCTATGGGACATCTACGAG.

This clone is identified as medium-sized from frequency. The sequenced fragment ends 3 residues before the CDR3 boundary, so the rest is inferred from the germline J gene. This chain uses TRBV18 with TRBJ2-2; D gene ambiguous. Looked up from germline, CDR1 is KGHSH and CDR2 is LQKENI. The CDR3 totals 14 residues. With 4 bases removed from V and 4 bases from J, the gap between germline ends came to 10 bases. Partial CDR3 DNA: TGTGCCAGCTCACTCTCTTCAGTCACCGGGGAG. Its translation is CASSLSSVTGE. The full-length CDR3 reads as CASSLSSVTGELFF.

About this clone itself: Sequencing ends 3 residues short of the CDR3 end; the germline J gene provides the rest. The chain is built from TRBV19 and TRBJ1-6; D possibly corresponds to TRBD1 (6 bases). Germline values: CDR1 LNHDA, CDR2 SQIVND (reference sequence). This CDR3 has 14 residues. Trimming took 10 bases from V and 6 from J, leaving 16 bases between them. The CDR3 loop reads CATGQLRGNSPLHF. The CDR3 DNA, read in part, is TGTGCCACCGGACAGCTTCGGGGTAATTCACCC.

Concerning this clone: Read data end 3 residues before the CDR3 end; the end is taken from the germline J gene. The genes are TRBV18 and TRBJ1-5; 7 bases align to TRBD1. J lost 4 bases, V lost 3 bases, and 9 bases had no gene match. Germline CDR1 reads KGHSH; CDR2 reads LQKENI. The CDR3 loop spans 16 amino acids. This chain's CDR3 is CASSPTPGQKNQPQHF. The sequenced CDR3 bases are TGTGCCAGCTCACCTACGCCGGGACAGAAAAATCAGCCC.

About this clone: The CDR3 goes on 3 residues after the read ends, and that part is filled in from the germline J gene. This sequence joins TRBV29-1 and TRBJ2-2; D remains ambiguous. The CDR3 covers 14 residues. Germline V gene data show CDR1 as SQVTM and CDR2 as ANQGSEA. V shed 4 bases and J shed 1 base, with 10 bases lying between them. The sequenced CDR3 bases are TGCAGCGTTGTGGGCAGCTTGAACACCGGGGAG. This codes for CSVVGSLNTGE. Given in full, the CDR3 is CSVVGSLNTGELFF.

About this clone: Sequencing ends 3 residues short of the CDR3 end; the germline J gene provides the rest. The rearrangement links TRBV29-1 to TRBJ2-1; 7 bases map to TRBD1. CDR3 size: 11 residues. Germline V gene lookup returns CDR1 SQVTM and CDR2 ANQGSEA. Trimming at V came to 7 bases and at J to 6 bases, leaving 3 bases not matched to a gene. CDR3 DNA, as far as it was read: TGCAGCGCCGACAGGGCCAATGAG. Protein product: CSADRANE. The entire CDR3 reads CSADRANEQFF.

In the case of this clone: The missing CDR3 end, 3 residues past where the read stops, is filled in from the germline J gene. The rearrangement links TRBV20-1 to TRBJ2-3; D is perhaps TRBD2 (5 bases). CDR1 is DFQATT and CDR2 is SNEGSKA in the germline V gene (reference sequence). The CDR3 spans 12 residues. The covered CDR3 bases are TGCAGTGCCAAACTAGGCAATCAGCCG. It codes for CSAKLGNQP. The full CDR3 protein reads CSAKLGNQPQYF.

Points on this clone: The read stops 3 residues short of the end of the CDR3; the missing end is completed from the germline J gene. The chain recombines TRBV4-2 with TRBJ2-5; TRBD2 matches at 8 bases. V lost 0 bases, J lost 2 bases, and 8 bases stayed unmatched. Germline CDR1 and CDR2: LGHNA and YNFKEQ. The CDR3 runs to 17 residues. The CDR3 loop reads CASSQDLGLALQETQYF. CDR3 bases read: TGTGCCAGCAGCCAAGATCTCGGACTAGCCTTACAAGAGACC.

Regarding this clone: Read sequence stops 3 residues before the CDR3 end, and the germline J gene provides the missing end. The V gene is TRBV19, the J gene TRBJ1-5, with TRBD1 matching 12 bases. Losses at the gene ends were 5 bases for V and 4 bases for J; bases not matched to a gene: 3. The CDR3 loop spans 15 amino acids. The germline gives CDR1 LNHDA, CDR2 SQIVND (reference sequence). CDR3 DNA, as far as it was read: TGTGCCAGTAGTGGGGGACAGGGGGCGAATCAGCCC. Protein product: CASSGGQGANQP. The entire CDR3 reads CASSGGQGANQPQHF.

Turning to this clone: The read halts 3 residues ahead of the CDR3 end, with the missing end drawn from the germline J gene. The V and J genes are TRBV20-1 and TRBJ2-7, with a possible D match to TRBD2 (5 bases). Germline CDR1 is DFQATT and CDR2 is SNEGSKA (reference sequence). This CDR3 comprises 14 residues. The V gene lost 5 bases and the J gene lost 0 bases, with 14 bases spanning the gap. The CDR3 loop reads CSAGWTDASYEQYF. CDR3 bases read: TGCAGTGCTGGATGGACTGACGCCTCCTACGAG.

Regarding this clone: The read comes to an end 3 residues before the CDR3 does, leaving the germline J gene to fill in the end. The chain has TRBV30 and TRBJ1-2; weak D call: TRBD1 (5 bases). Germline CDR1 is GTSNPN and CDR2 is SVGIG (reference sequence). The CDR3 has 11 amino acids. This CDR3 reads CAWSQTDDYTF. The covered CDR3 bases are TGTGCCTGGAGTCAGACAGACGAC.

Of note for this clone: Read coverage stops 3 residues before the CDR3 terminus; the germline J gene supplies the remainder. The chain couples TRBV7-2 to TRBJ2-7; TRBD2 aligns across 9 bases. Germline CDR1 reads SGHTA; CDR2 reads FQGNSA. CDR3 size: 15 residues. Trimming at V came to 1 base and at J to 3 bases, leaving 4 bases not matched to a gene. CDR3 sequence: CASSLVSSGDYEQYF. The DNA read from the CDR3 is TGTGCCAGCAGCTTAGTTTCTAGCGGGGACTACGAG.

By frequency, this clone registers medium-sized. The observed sequence ends 3 residues before the CDR3 terminus, with the missing tail filled in from the germline J gene. This chain joins TRBV27 and TRBJ1-2; D is uncertain. The germline gives CDR1 MNHEY, CDR2 SMNVEV (reference sequence). This CDR3 is built from 15 residues. The sequenced CDR3 bases are TGTGCCAGCAGTTTACCCCCCTCCCGGGTCGAGGGC. Its translation is CASSLPPSRVEG. The full CDR3 protein is CASSLPPSRVEGYTF.

About this clone itself: The read is 3 residues too short to cover the CDR3 end, so that end is filled in from the germline J gene. The chain links TRBV12-5 to TRBJ2-1; no firm D call. CDR1 and CDR2 (germline): LGHNT, FRNRAP. CDR3 size: 18 residues. Between the trimmed V and J ends, which lost 0 bases and 0 bases, there was a span of 15 bases. CDR3 in amino acids: CASGLVRNTVSSYNEQFF. CDR3 DNA, as far as it was read: TGTGCTAGTGGTTTGGTACGTAATACAGTTAGCTCCTACAATGAG. Drawing the rest from reference TRBV12-5 and TRBJ2-1, the complete variable domain is DARVTQTPRHKVTEMGQEVTMRCQPILGHNTVFWYRQTMMQGLELLAYFRNRAPLDDSGMPKDRFSAEMPDATLATLKIQPSEPRDSAVYFCASGLVRNTVSSYNEQFFGPGTRLTVL.

A note on this clone: The read ends 3 residues shy of where the CDR3 ends; the end is completed using the germline J gene. The J gene is TRBJ2-3, the V gene TRBV20-1; maybe TRBD2 (6 bases). Germline-derived CDR1 and CDR2 are DFQATT and SNEGSKA (reference sequence). CDR3 length: 17 amino acids. Trimming shortened V by 0 bases and J by 1 base, and 17 bases separated the two germline ends. This CDR3 reads CSARELGGRAGTDTQYF. The sequenced part of the CDR3 DNA is TGCAGTGCTAGAGAGCTGGGGGGACGGGCTGGCACAGATACG.

To note about this clone: The CDR3 goes on 3 residues after the read ends, and that part is filled in from the germline J gene. V usage is TRBV5-1 and J usage is TRBJ2-3; 9 bases are a match to TRBD2. From germline, CDR1 is SGHRS and CDR2 YFSETQ. CDR3 length: 15 residues. The CDR3 DNA, read in part, is TGCGCCAGCAGCTTGGCCAGCGGGGGGTCGGAGACG. Translation gives CASSLASGGSET. The full CDR3 sequence reads CASSLASGGSETQYF.